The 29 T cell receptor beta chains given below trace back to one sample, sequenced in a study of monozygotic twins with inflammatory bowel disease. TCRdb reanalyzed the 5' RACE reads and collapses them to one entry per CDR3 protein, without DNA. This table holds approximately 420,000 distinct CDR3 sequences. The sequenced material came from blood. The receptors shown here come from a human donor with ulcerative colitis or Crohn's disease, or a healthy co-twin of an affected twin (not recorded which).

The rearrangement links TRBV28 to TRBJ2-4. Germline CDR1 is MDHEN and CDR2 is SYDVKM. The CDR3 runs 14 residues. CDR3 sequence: CASNPNLAKNIQYF.

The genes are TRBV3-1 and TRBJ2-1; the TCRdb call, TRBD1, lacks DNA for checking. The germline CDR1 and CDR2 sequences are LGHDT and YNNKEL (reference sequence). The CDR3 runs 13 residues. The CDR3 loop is CASSQPTGREQFF.

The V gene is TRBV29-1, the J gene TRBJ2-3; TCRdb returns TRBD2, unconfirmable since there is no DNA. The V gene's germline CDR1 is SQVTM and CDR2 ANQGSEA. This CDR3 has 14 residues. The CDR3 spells CSYPNGGATDTQYF.

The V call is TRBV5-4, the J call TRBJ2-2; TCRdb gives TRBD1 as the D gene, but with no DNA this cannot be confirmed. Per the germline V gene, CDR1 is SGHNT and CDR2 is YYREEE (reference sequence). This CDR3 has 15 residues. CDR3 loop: CASSPGTGATGELFF.

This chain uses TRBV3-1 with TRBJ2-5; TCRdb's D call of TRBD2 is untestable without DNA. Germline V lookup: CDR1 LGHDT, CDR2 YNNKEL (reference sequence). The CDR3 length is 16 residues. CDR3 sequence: CASSPGASGGRETQYF.

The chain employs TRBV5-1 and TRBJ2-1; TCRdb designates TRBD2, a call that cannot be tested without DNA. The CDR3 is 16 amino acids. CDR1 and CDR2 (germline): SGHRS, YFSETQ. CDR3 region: CASSLGPGLYNNEQFF.

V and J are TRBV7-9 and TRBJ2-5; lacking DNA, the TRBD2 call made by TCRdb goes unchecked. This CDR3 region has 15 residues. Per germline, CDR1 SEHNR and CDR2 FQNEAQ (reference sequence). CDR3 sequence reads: CASSLGAPVQETQYF.

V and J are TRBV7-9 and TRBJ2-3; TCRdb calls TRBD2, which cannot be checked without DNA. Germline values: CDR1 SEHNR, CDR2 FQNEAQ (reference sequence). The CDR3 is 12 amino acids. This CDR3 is CAVDSGTDTQYF. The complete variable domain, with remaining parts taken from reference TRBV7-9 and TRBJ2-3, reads DTGVSQNPRHKITKRGQNVTFRCDPISEHNRLYWYRQTLGQGPEFLTYFQNEAQLEKSRLLSDRFSAERPKGSFSTLEIQRTEQGDSAMYLCAVDSGTDTQYFGPGTRLTVL.

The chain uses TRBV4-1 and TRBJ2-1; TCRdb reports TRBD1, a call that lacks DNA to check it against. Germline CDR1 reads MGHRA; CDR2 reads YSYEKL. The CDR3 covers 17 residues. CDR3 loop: CASSQEGGRTPYNEQFF.

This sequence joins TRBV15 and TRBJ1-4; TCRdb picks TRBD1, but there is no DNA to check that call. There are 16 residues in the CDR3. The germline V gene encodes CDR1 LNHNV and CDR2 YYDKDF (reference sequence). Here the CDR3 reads CATSRDGGQGNEKLFF.

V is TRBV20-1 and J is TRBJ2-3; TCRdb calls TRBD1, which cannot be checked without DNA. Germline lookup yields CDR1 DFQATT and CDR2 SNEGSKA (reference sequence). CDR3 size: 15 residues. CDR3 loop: CSVDPLAGGIDTQYF.

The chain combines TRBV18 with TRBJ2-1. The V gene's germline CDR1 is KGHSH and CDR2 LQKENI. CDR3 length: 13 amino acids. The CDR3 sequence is CASSPTIYNEQFF. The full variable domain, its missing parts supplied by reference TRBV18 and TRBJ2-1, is NAGVMQNPRHLVRRRGQEARLRCSPMKGHSHVYWYRQLPEEGLKFMVYLQKENIIDESGMPKERFSAEFPKEGPSILRIQQVVRGDSAAYFCASSPTIYNEQFFGPGTRLTVL.

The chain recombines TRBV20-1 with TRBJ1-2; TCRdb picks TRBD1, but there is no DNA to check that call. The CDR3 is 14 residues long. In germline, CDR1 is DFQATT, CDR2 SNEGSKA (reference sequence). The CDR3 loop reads CSASWRTPRTLYTF.

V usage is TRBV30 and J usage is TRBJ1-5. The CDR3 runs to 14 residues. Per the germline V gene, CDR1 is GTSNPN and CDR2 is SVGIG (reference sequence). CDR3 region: CAWRTQNSNQPQHF.

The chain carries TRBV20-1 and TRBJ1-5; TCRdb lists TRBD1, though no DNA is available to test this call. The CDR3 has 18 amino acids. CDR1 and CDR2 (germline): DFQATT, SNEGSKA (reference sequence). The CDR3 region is CSARAQGRETGGNQPQHF.

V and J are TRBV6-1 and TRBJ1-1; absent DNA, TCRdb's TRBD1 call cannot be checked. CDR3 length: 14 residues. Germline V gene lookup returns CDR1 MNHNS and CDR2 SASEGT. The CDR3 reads CASRTQGMNTEAFF.

The CDR3 reads CASSLSPGLAGNSYNEQFF. J is TRBJ2-1 and V is TRBV11-2; checking the TCRdb D call of TRBD2 is not possible without DNA. This CDR3 has 19 amino acids. CDR1 and CDR2 from the germline V gene are SGHAT and FQNNGV.

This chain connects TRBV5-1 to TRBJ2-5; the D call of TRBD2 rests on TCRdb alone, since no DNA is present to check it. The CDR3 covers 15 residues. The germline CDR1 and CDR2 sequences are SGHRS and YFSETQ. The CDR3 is CASSPTAGGKETQYF.

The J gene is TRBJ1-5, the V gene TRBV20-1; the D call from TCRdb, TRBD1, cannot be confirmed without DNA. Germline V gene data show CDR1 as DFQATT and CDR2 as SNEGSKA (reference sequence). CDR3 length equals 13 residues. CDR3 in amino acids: CSAVGQGEQPQHF.

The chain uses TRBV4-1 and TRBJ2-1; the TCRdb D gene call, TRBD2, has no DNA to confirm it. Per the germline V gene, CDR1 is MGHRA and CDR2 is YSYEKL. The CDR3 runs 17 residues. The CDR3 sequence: CASSQDWIAGGYNEQFF.

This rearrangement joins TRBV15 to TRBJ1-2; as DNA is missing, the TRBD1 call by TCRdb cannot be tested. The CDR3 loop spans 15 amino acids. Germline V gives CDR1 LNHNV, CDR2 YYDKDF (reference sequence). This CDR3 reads CATSSRQGVNYGYTF.

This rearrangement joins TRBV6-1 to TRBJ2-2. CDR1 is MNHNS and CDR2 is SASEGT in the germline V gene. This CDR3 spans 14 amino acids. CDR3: CASMHTVDTGELFF.

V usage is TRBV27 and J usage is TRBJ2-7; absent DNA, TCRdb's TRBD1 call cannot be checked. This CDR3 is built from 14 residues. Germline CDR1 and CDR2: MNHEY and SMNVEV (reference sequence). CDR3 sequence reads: CASSPPWVPHEQYF.

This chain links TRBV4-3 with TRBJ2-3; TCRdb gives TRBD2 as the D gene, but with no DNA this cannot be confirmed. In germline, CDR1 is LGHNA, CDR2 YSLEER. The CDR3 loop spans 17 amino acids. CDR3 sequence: CASSQAPGLSVTDTQYF.

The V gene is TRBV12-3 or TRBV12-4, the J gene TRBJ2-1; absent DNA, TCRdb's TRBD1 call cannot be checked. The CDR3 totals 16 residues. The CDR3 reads CASSFPPLRSVHRQFF.

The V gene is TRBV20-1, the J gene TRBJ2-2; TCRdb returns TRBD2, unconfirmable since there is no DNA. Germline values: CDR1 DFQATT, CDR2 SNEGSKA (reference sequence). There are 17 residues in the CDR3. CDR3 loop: CSASLDWGTSGTGELFF.

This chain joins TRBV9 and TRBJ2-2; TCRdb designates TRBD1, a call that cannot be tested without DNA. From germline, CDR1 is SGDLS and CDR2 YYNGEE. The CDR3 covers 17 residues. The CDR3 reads CASSLHGGYANTGELFF.

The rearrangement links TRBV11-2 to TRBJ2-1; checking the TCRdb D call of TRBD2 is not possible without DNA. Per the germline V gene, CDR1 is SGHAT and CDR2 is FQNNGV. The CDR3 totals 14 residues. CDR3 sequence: CASSLGLAGNEQFF.

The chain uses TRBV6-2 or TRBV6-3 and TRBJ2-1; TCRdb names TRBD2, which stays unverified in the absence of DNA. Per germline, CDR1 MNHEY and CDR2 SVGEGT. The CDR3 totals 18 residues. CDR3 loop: CASTLGWRGGRPYNEQFF.